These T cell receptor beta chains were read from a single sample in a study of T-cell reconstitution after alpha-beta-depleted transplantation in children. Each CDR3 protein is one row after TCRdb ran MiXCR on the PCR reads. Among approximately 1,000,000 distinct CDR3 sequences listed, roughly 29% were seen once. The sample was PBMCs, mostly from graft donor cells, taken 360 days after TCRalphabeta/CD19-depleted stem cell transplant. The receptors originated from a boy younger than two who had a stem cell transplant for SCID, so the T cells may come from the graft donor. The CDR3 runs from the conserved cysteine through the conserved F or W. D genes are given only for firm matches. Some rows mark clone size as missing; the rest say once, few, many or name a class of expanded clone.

DNA: TGTGCCAGCAGTTACTCGGCGGGGACAGATACGCAGTATTTT
CDR3: CASSYSAGTDTQYF
J: TRBJ2-3
size: few
V: TRBV6-5
D: NA

DNA: TGCGCCAGCAGCGAGGGGGGGACGACAGATACGCAGTATTTT
CDR3: CASSEGGTTDTQYF
J: TRBJ2-3
size: many
V: TRBV5-1
D: NA

DNA: TGCAGCGTTGAGCGGACAGGTGTGCTTTCCTATGGCTACACCTTC
CDR3: CSVERTGVLSYGYTF
J: TRBJ1-2
size: few
V: TRBV29-1
D: TRBD1

DNA: TGTGCCAGCAGCTACGGGACAGGGACAGGTTCACCCCTCCACTTT
CDR3: CASSYGTGTGSPLHF
J: TRBJ1-6
size: NA
V: TRBV7-9
D: TRBD1

DNA: TGTGCCAGCAGTCCCAACCCGGTTGACATTCAGTACTTC
CDR3: CASSPNPVDIQYF
J: TRBJ2-4
size: NA
V: TRBV27
D: NA

DNA: TGCGCCAGCAGCCAAGAATCGGCGAACACCGGGGAGCTGTTTTTT
CDR3: CASSQESANTGELFF
J: TRBJ2-2
size: NA
V: TRBV4-1
D: NA

DNA: TGTGCCAGCAGCTTAGGACCGTCACCAAAAGGGGGTTTGTATAATTCACCCCTCCACTTT
CDR3: CASSLGPSPKGGLYNSPLHF
J: TRBJ1-6
size: many
V: TRBV7-8
D: NA

DNA: TGTGCCATCAGTGAATCCCTGGAGAGGGGGCGCTTAGTCGGCTACACCTTC
CDR3: CAISESLERGRLVGYTF
J: TRBJ1-2
size: NA
V: TRBV10-3
D: TRBD1

DNA: TGCGCCAGCAGCTTTATCTTGGGCAGGGGGCTCGACGAGCAGTACTTC
CDR3: CASSFILGRGLDEQYF
J: TRBJ2-7
size: NA
V: TRBV5-1
D: TRBD1

DNA: TGTGCCACCCTCAGGGGGAGGGCAATCGATGAGCAGTTCTTC
CDR3: CATLRGRAIDEQFF
J: TRBJ2-1
size: NA
V: TRBV7-8
D: NA

DNA: TGTGCCAGCAGCCAAGACCCGGGTGGAGGATGGACTACCCAAGAGACCCAGTACTTC
CDR3: CASSQDPGGGWTTQETQYF
J: TRBJ2-5
size: few
V: TRBV4-2
D: NA

DNA: TGTGCCAGCAGTTTCAATAACGGGAATGAGCAGTTCTTC
CDR3: CASSFNNGNEQFF
J: TRBJ2-1
size: many
V: TRBV12-3/TRBV12-4
D: NA

DNA: TGTGCCAGCAGTTACTCGGTCGGACAGTTTCGAGGACCCCTCCACTTT
CDR3: CASSYSVGQFRGPLHF
J: TRBJ1-6
size: NA
V: TRBV6-5
D: NA

DNA: TGTGCCACCAGCAGAATCCGACAGGGGAAGGGTGACACTGAAGCTTTCTTT
CDR3: CATSRIRQGKGDTEAFF
J: TRBJ1-1
size: few
V: TRBV15
D: TRBD1

DNA: TGCAGTGCTAGCTGGGGGACAGGGTTCAATGAGCAGTTCTTC
CDR3: CSASWGTGFNEQFF
J: TRBJ2-1
size: NA
V: TRBV20-1
D: TRBD1

DNA: TGTGCCAGCAGGGGGAGGACAGGGAAGTTTCCCTACGAGCAGTACTTC
CDR3: CASRGRTGKFPYEQYF
J: TRBJ2-7
size: NA
V: TRBV2
D: TRBD1

DNA: TGTGCCAGCAGCAGGGAGGTGGCGCAGAATCAAGAGACCCAGTACTTC
CDR3: CASSREVAQNQETQYF
J: TRBJ2-5
size: few
V: TRBV5-6
D: NA

DNA: TGCGCCAGCAGCTTCGAGGCGGGGGATGAGCAGTTCTTC
CDR3: CASSFEAGDEQFF
J: TRBJ2-1
size: few
V: TRBV5-1
D: TRBD2

DNA: TGTGCCAGCAGTGCCCCGGACTATAGCACAGATACGCAGTATTTT
CDR3: CASSAPDYSTDTQYF
J: TRBJ2-3
size: few
V: TRBV12-3/TRBV12-4
D: NA

DNA: TGTGCCAGCTCAGTTCTCACAGGGCCGGGGACAGGGTCGGTTCAAGAGACCCAGTACTTC
CDR3: CASSVLTGPGTGSVQETQYF
J: TRBJ2-5
size: NA
V: TRBV18
D: TRBD1

DNA: TGCAGTGCCCCAAGGACTAGCGGGGGAAATGAGCAGTTCTTC
CDR3: CSAPRTSGGNEQFF
J: TRBJ2-1
size: NA
V: TRBV20-1
D: TRBD2

DNA: TGTGCCAGCAGCCCGAGGGGACGGATCTCTGGAAACACCATATATTTT
CDR3: CASSPRGRISGNTIYF
J: TRBJ1-3
size: NA
V: TRBV27
D: NA

DNA: TGTGCCAGCGGCCAATTACCTGCTCTCTACAATGAGCAGTTCTTC
CDR3: CASGQLPALYNEQFF
J: TRBJ2-1
size: NA
V: TRBV9
D: NA

DNA: TGTGCCAGTAAAACACTAGCGGGGGGGCAGGGCGAGCAGTACTTC
CDR3: CASKTLAGGQGEQYF
J: TRBJ2-7
size: few
V: TRBV27
D: TRBD2